Described below is a single T cell receptor beta chain sequence and its context. Its antigen is undetermined. Time point described: week 47, end of study. Each dose of the vaccine consisted of 300 ug of mutant IDH1 20-mer peptide, with topical imiquimod. Vaccination of patients was performed eight times, in weeks 1, 3, 5, 7, 11, 15, 19 and 23. Those who donated had recent WHO grade 3 or 4 IDH1-mutant, ATRX-lost astrocytomas. TCRdb keeps only in-frame clones here, not all; method: immunoSEQ multiplex PCR. The sample yields 77,000 or so clones, approximately 80% seen once. The data are from a study of a mutant IDH1 vaccine in newly diagnosed glioma. Study-level background: Therapy received beforehand was radiotherapy, temozolomide, or both, with most patients given both. In the visit schedule, V12 fell in week 35, while V13 fell in week 47.

The trim removed 2 bases at V and 5 bases at J, leaving 4 bases unmatched. Germline V gene lookup returns CDR1 LGHNA and CDR2 YSLEER. The CDR3 contains 15 residues. The receptor comes from a man aged 35 to 55 with glioma. V and J are TRBV4-3 and TRBJ2-1, with TRBD2 matching 9 bases. Sequenced here: PBMCs, sampled from a glioma patient whose treatment included an IDH1 peptide vaccine. Here the CDR3 DNA reads TGCGCCAGCAGCCAATTAGCGGGGGCAAACAATGAGCAGTTCTTC. Translated: CASSQLAGANNEQFF.